Following are 27 T cell receptor beta chains from one sample sequenced in a study of T-cell memory formation after mild COVID-19. Each CDR3 protein is one row after TCRdb ran MiXCR on the 5' RACE reads. Of 250,000 or so distinct CDR3 sequences in the sample, 18% were seen once. What was sequenced was PBMCs or a T cell subset sorted from them (not recorded which). The receptors originated from a man aged 18 to 29 who had mild COVID-19 (a few samples of this study predate the infection). Cell type and time point are not known.

The chain couples TRBV10-3 to TRBJ2-5; D may be TRBD2 (6 bases). CDR3 length: 13 residues. Germline assignment: CDR1 ENHRY and CDR2 SYGVKD. Trimming shortened V by 10 bases and J by 2 bases, and 14 bases separated the two germline ends. CDR3 in amino acids: CATLERAQETQYF. CDR3 DNA: TGTGCCACTTTGGAGCGGGCTCAAGAGACCCAGTACTTC.

This clonotype appeared a few times. This sequence joins TRBV24-1 and TRBJ2-5, with D possibly TRBD2 on 5 matching bases. CDR1 and CDR2 (germline): KGHDR, SFDVKD. This CDR3 comprises 13 residues. Trimming left V 0 bases short and J 5 bases short, with 6 bases between. The CDR3 nucleotides read TGTGCCACCAGTGATTTGGGCGGGGAGACCCAGTACTTC. Amino acid sequence: CATSDLGGETQYF.

The rearrangement links TRBV7-9 to TRBJ2-1; D call uncertain. Germline values: CDR1 SEHNR, CDR2 FQNEAQ (reference sequence). CDR3 length: 10 residues. Trimming took 10 bases from V and 9 from J, leaving 10 bases between them. CDR3 residues: CATQQREQFF. The CDR3 nucleotides read TGTGCCACCCAACAACGTGAGCAGTTCTTC.

This chain connects TRBV11-2 to TRBJ2-5, with TRBD1 as a possible D gene (6 bases). The ends were cut back, 5 bases at V and 6 bases at J, with 13 bases in the middle. Germline values: CDR1 SGHAT, CDR2 FQNNGV. The CDR3 is 13 amino acids. The CDR3 sequence is CASSDSGAQTQYF. CDR3 nucleotides: TGTGCCAGCAGCGACTCAGGGGCACAGACCCAGTACTTC.

The rearrangement joins TRBV7-8 to TRBJ2-6, with 7 bases that match TRBD2. Germline CDR1 and CDR2: SGHVS and FQNEAQ. Unmatched junction bases numbered 4, after V lost 5 bases and J lost 0 bases. The CDR3 consists of 16 residues. The CDR3 sequence is CASSTPGGSGANVLTF. The DNA for the CDR3 is TGTGCCAGCAGCACACCGGGGGGCTCTGGGGCCAACGTCCTGACTTTC.

This clonotype came up a few times. The V call is TRBV4-1, the J call TRBJ1-2; a weak D match, TRBD1 (6 bases). CDR3 length: 15 residues. Germline values: CDR1 MGHRA, CDR2 YSYEKL. The V gene lost 1 base and the J gene lost 4 bases, with 13 bases spanning the gap. In nucleotides, the CDR3 is TGCGCCAGCAGCCAAGGGGACACAAGCCTCTATGGCTACACCTTC. As protein: CASSQGDTSLYGYTF.

This clonotype was counted at least ten times. This chain uses TRBV7-3 with TRBJ2-3, with 9 bases lining up with TRBD1. CDR1 is SGHTA, CDR2 FQGTGA, per germline. Trimming removed 5 bases from V and 5 bases from J; junction bases left unmatched: 5. The CDR3 runs to 14 residues. For the CDR3, the DNA is TGTGCCAGCAGCCCGGGACAGGGCGGAGATACGCAGTATTTT. Protein sequence: CASSPGQGGDTQYF.

This clonotype was counted between two and nine times. This chain links TRBV4-2 with TRBJ2-1; no definite D call. The length of the CDR3 is 15 residues. Germline CDR1 reads LGHNA; CDR2 reads YNFKEQ. Trimming stripped 0 bases from V and 3 bases from J, with 9 bases between. In nucleotides, the CDR3 is TGTGCCAGCAGCCAAGATCGGCTTCGCTACAATGAGCAGTTCTTC. It encodes CASSQDRLRYNEQFF.

This clonotype was detected a few times. The genes are TRBV19 and TRBJ1-5; D possibly corresponds to TRBD1 (6 bases). CDR3 length: 14 amino acids. The V gene's germline CDR1 is LNHDA and CDR2 SQIVND (reference sequence). Trimming stripped 11 bases from V and 1 base from J, with 15 bases between. In DNA form, the CDR3 reads TGTGCCGGAGGAGGGGGGAACAGCAATCAGCCCCAGCATTTT. Translating gives CAGGGGNSNQPQHF.

The DNA of the CDR3 is TGTGCCATATGTATCCGGGACAGGGGGCTCCTCCTGCAGTATTTT. This gives the protein CAICIRDRGLLLQYF. The chain carries TRBV12-3 or TRBV12-4 and TRBJ2-3; TRBD1 aligns across 12 bases. CDR3 length: 15 amino acids. The trim removed 10 bases at V and 11 bases at J, leaving 16 bases unmatched.

This clonotype was recorded a few times. This sequence joins TRBV20-1 and TRBJ1-1; D is ambiguous. Trimming left V 5 bases short and J 0 bases short, with 10 bases between. This CDR3 region has 13 residues. Germline CDR1 DFQATT, CDR2 SNEGSKA (reference sequence). The CDR3 nucleotides read TGCAGTGCTTTTCAGCCTATGAACACTGAAGCTTTCTTT. This encodes CSAFQPMNTEAFF.

The chain employs TRBV6-5 and TRBJ2-5, with 8 bases matching TRBD2. This CDR3 has 14 amino acids. The V gene end was trimmed by 5 bases and the J gene end by 3 bases; junction bases not matched to a gene: 5. Germline V CDR1 and CDR2: MNHEY, SVGAGI. DNA of the CDR3: TGTGCCAGCAGTCCTGCGGGGGGCAAAGAGACCCAGTACTTC. Its protein product is CASSPAGGKETQYF.

A few counts support this clonotype. V gene TRBV6-5 combines with J gene TRBJ2-7, with D perhaps matching TRBD1 or TRBD2 (5 bases each). This CDR3 is built from 13 residues. Trimming pared 7 bases from V and 3 bases from J, leaving 13 bases between. The V gene's germline CDR1 is MNHEY and CDR2 SVGAGI. This CDR3 is CASKHRDGYEQYV. DNA of the CDR3: TGTGCCAGCAAGCACCGGGACGGCTACGAGCAGTACGTC.

The chain couples TRBV7-9 to TRBJ1-1, with D possibly matching TRBD1 (6 bases). The V end was cut by 0 bases, the J end by 7 bases, with 9 bases between. Looked up from germline, CDR1 is SEHNR and CDR2 is FQNEAQ (reference sequence). This CDR3 has 13 amino acids. The CDR3 sequence: CASSLAGGDEAFF. DNA for the CDR3: TGTGCCAGCAGCTTAGCCGGGGGCGATGAAGCTTTCTTT.

The chain carries TRBV20-1 and TRBJ2-7, with D tentatively TRBD1 or TRBD2 (7 bases each). CDR1 and CDR2 from the germline V gene are DFQATT and SNEGSKA (reference sequence). V shed 7 bases and J shed 6 bases, with 16 bases lying between them. The CDR3 consists of 12 residues. CDR3: CSGLAGGGEQYV. The CDR3 coding sequence is TGCAGTGGATTGGCAGGGGGGGGCGAGCAGTACGTC.

The rearrangement joins TRBV5-6 to TRBJ2-7; 8 bases align to TRBD2. The CDR3 has 15 residues. CDR1 is SGHDT and CDR2 is YYEEEE in the germline V gene. With V trimmed by 0 bases and J by 2 bases, 4 bases remained unmatched. This CDR3 reads CASSLGLLAAYEQYF. Written as DNA, the CDR3 is TGTGCCAGCAGCTTGGGGTTACTAGCGGCCTACGAGCAGTACTTC.

The chain uses TRBV7-6 and TRBJ1-2; tentatively, D is TRBD1 (5 bases). CDR3 length: 15 amino acids. Trimming stripped 6 bases from V and 4 bases from J, with 18 bases between. CDR1 is SGHVS and CDR2 is FNYEAQ in the germline V gene. The CDR3 reads CASSYTLGTAYGYTF. CDR3 nucleotide sequence: TGTGCCAGCAGTTACACACTAGGGACCGCCTATGGCTACACCTTC.

This clonotype was observed a few times. The chain recombines TRBV5-1 with TRBJ2-1; 7 bases match TRBD2. The germline gives CDR1 SGHRS, CDR2 YFSETQ. The junction had 10 bases not matched to a gene; V was cut back by 4 bases and J by 6 bases. The CDR3 runs to 15 residues. This chain's CDR3 is CASSVRDYLGNEQFF. As DNA, the CDR3 is TGCGCCAGCAGCGTCCGGGACTATTTGGGCAATGAGCAGTTCTTC.

This chain uses TRBV19 with TRBJ1-1, with unresolved D. CDR3 length equals 15 residues. CDR1 LNHDA and CDR2 SQIVND come from the germline V gene (reference sequence). V lost 2 bases and J 1 base, leaving 11 bases between the germline ends. For the CDR3, the DNA is TGTGCCAGTAGTATAAAAATCGCTCAGAACACTGAAGCTTTCTTT. Translated, it gives CASSIKIAQNTEAFF.

The gene calls are TRBV20-1 and TRBJ1-6; 9 nucleotides line up with TRBD1. Germline trimming cut 3 bases from V and 3 bases from J; bases unmatched to any gene: 0. This CDR3 is built from 14 residues. Germline CDR1 and CDR2: DFQATT and SNEGSKA (reference sequence). CDR3 nucleotides: TGCAGTGCTAGGACAGGGGGCTATAATTCACCCCTCCACTTT. Protein sequence: CSARTGGYNSPLHF.

This chain connects TRBV6-6 to TRBJ2-1, with 10 nucleotides matching TRBD2. The ends lost 5 bases at V and 1 base at J; junction bases unmatched: 5. Germline V gene sequence: CDR1 MNHNY, CDR2 SVGAGI (reference sequence). The length of the CDR3 is 16 residues. The CDR3 nucleotides are TGTGCCAGCAGTCAATCGACTAGCGGGTCCTACAATGAGCAGTTCTTC. This gives the protein CASSQSTSGSYNEQFF.

V usage is TRBV7-3 and J usage is TRBJ2-2, with 14 bases aligning to TRBD2. The CDR3 is made up of 16 amino acids. V lost 6 bases, J lost 3 bases, and 3 bases stayed unmatched. Germline CDR1 is SGHTA and CDR2 is FQGTGA. In DNA form, the CDR3 reads TGTGCCAGCAGAGGACTAGCGGGGGGAGACACCGGGGAGCTGTTTTTT. Its translation: CASRGLAGGDTGELFF. The whole variable domain, remainder taken from reference TRBV7-3 and TRBJ2-2, is GAGVSQTPSNKVTEKGKYVELRCDPISGHTALYWYRQSLGQGPEFLIYFQGTGAADDSGLPNDRFFAVRPEGSVSTLKIQRTERGDSAVYLCASRGLAGGDTGELFFGEGSRLTVL.

Ten or more counts support this clonotype. The chain employs TRBV7-9 and TRBJ2-1, with TRBD1 matching 7 bases. This CDR3 is 13 amino acids long. Unmatched junction bases numbered 5, after V lost 8 bases and J lost 4 bases. CDR1 is SEHNR and CDR2 is FQNEAQ in the germline V gene (reference sequence). The CDR3 nucleotides read TGTGCCAGCCGCCGGGACAGTTACAATGAGCAGTTCTTC. Residues: CASRRDSYNEQFF.

The CDR3 DNA reads as TGTGCCAGCAGCCAAGGGATTTCGGACACCGGGGAGCTGTTTTTT. This codes for CASSQGISDTGELFF. The chain recombines TRBV14 with TRBJ2-2; no reliable D call. Germline loops: CDR1 SGHDN, CDR2 FVKESK. The V end lost 1 base, the J end lost 3 bases, and 9 bases lay between the germline ends. This CDR3 has 15 residues.

The chain recombines TRBV6-1 with TRBJ2-2; the D gene could be TRBD1 or TRBD2 (5 bases each). In germline, CDR1 is MNHNS, CDR2 SASEGT. The CDR3 extends over 14 amino acids. Trimming removed 8 bases at V and 4 bases at J, with 14 bases between. CDR3 nucleotides: TGTGCCAGCCGGGACCTACCGCCCACCGGGGAGCTGTTTTTT. It translates to CASRDLPPTGELFF.

The chain recombines TRBV25-1 with TRBJ2-6, with D perhaps being TRBD1 or TRBD2 (5 bases each). This CDR3 has 13 residues. Germline V gives CDR1 MGHDK, CDR2 SYGVNS. The ends were cut back, 4 bases at V and 13 bases at J, with 14 bases in the middle. CDR3 DNA: TGTGCCAGCAGTGCCAGGACGGGGCCGGTCCTGACTTTC. Protein product: CASSARTGPVLTF.

The chain joins TRBV20-1 to TRBJ2-5; TRBD1 aligns across 10 bases. The germline V gene has CDR1 DFQATT and CDR2 SNEGSKA (reference sequence). V shed 5 bases, J shed 2 bases, and the junction held 5 bases outside the gene matches. The CDR3 loop spans 14 amino acids. The DNA for the CDR3 is TGCAGTGCTCGACAGGGGGCGGCTCAAGAGACCCAGTACTTC. Translation: CSARQGAAQETQYF.